A single T cell receptor beta chain is shown here with its context. Its antigen is currently unknown. Trimming shortened V by 3 bases and J by 1 base, and 12 bases separated the two germline ends. CDR1 SQVTM and CDR2 ANQGSEA come from the germline V gene. The CDR3 has 14 residues. These data are taken from a study of T cell responses to AZD1222 COVID-19 vaccine. On the study more broadly: Second doses were pooled across both intervals (about 4 or about 12 weeks).

The study, taken as a whole, reports: Spike was spanned by vaccine-associated CD4 TCRs, which were dominant at 160-218 and 743-854. Spike-specific TCR breadth and depth rose after two AZD1222 doses.

The method was immunoSEQ multiplex PCR; TCRdb's version includes in-frame clones alone and lacks a portion of them. The sample shows over 100,000 clones, more than 65% of them seen only once. This chain links TRBV29-1 with TRBJ1-1; D unresolved. The sequence derives from an adult in good health. The sequences come from peripheral blood, collected on day 0 of AZD1222 vaccination. Written as DNA, the CDR3 is TGCAGCGTTGAGCCCCGGGTAGGGAACACTGAAGCTTTCTTT. Protein product: CSVEPRVGNTEAFF.